The 9 T cell receptor beta chains below come from one sample, sequenced in a study of blood T cells in healthy people across ages. A second PCR, run for roughly 7 to 11 cycles, used a sample-barcoded 5' primer plus a J-beta primer mix. TCRdb used MiXCR to reprocess the 5' RACE reads, holding one entry per CDR3 protein. The sample shows roughly 550,000 distinct CDR3 sequences, about 24% of them seen only once. This sample was shared with a second study, whose subject was T cells of mothers and their children.

The sequencing sample was made of blood. The origin of the receptors is a boy aged 5-17 years in good health.

The chain uses TRBV29-1 and TRBJ2-3; TRBD2 is a possible D gene (6 bases). CDR1 and CDR2 (germline): SQVTM, ANQGSEA. Deletions cut 4 bases from V and 0 bases from J, with 14 bases between. CDR3 length equals 15 residues. The CDR3 sequence: CSVVYRDSSTDTQYF. As DNA, the CDR3 is TGCAGCGTTGTCTATCGGGACTCCAGCACAGATACGCAGTATTTT.

The J gene is TRBJ2-3, the V gene TRBV6-5, with unresolved D. With 6 bases removed from V and 4 bases from J, the gap between germline ends came to 11 bases. From germline, CDR1 is MNHEY and CDR2 SVGAGI. The CDR3 is made up of 13 amino acids. The CDR3: CASRPRGADTQYF. The DNA for the CDR3 is TGTGCCAGCAGACCTCGAGGCGCAGATACGCAGTATTTT.

This clonotype appeared a few times. V usage is TRBV29-1 and J usage is TRBJ2-2; tentatively, D is TRBD1 (6 bases). The CDR3 contains 13 residues. V was trimmed by 7 bases and J by 2 bases, leaving 11 bases between them. Germline CDR1 is SQVTM and CDR2 is ANQGSEA. CDR3 loop: CSARQDNTGELFF. CDR3 nucleotides: TGCAGCGCTCGACAGGATAACACCGGGGAGCTGTTTTTT.

At least ten counts were recorded for this clonotype. V is TRBV20-1 and J is TRBJ2-7, with 9 bases matching TRBD2. The germline gives CDR1 DFQATT, CDR2 SNEGSKA (reference sequence). The V and J ends lost 3 bases and 2 bases, in that order; junction bases with no gene match: 8. The CDR3 contains 15 residues. CDR3 coding DNA: TGCAGTGCTAGGGGGGAGCGGGAGGAGGCCTACGAGCAGTACTTC. Its protein product is CSARGEREEAYEQYF.

The sample holds a few counts of this clonotype. The chain joins TRBV27 to TRBJ1-1; D remains unclear. The germline V and J ends were trimmed by 2 bases and 3 bases, with 7 bases remaining between them. Germline-derived CDR1 and CDR2 are MNHEY and SMNVEV (reference sequence). This CDR3 comprises 13 residues. As DNA, the CDR3 is TGTGCCAGCAGTTTAGTAGAGGACACTGAAGCTTTCTTT. Its translation is CASSLVEDTEAFF.

Concerning this clonotype: One end of the junction is discordant with germline, which a read error may explain. The chain has TRBV30 and TRBJ2-1; TRBD1 agrees at 9 bases. CDR3 length: 15 residues. The germline CDR1 and CDR2 sequences are GTSNPN and SVGIG (reference sequence). The CDR3 region is CARSWDREVDNEQFF. DNA for the CDR3: TGTGCCCGGAGTTGGGACAGGGAGGTCGACAATGAGCAGTTCTTC.

The chain employs TRBV10-3 and TRBJ1-1, with D perhaps TRBD1 (6 bases). Trimming took 2 bases from V and 5 from J, leaving 18 bases between them. The germline V gene has CDR1 ENHRY and CDR2 SYGVKD. This CDR3 is built from 16 residues. CDR3 bases: TGTGCCATCAGTGAGAAATACAGGGAGTATGATACTGAAGCTTTCTTT. This translates into CAISEKYREYDTEAFF.

This clonotype showed up just a few times. The chain employs TRBV4-1 and TRBJ1-4; the D is unclear. V lost 2 bases, J lost 0 bases, and 10 bases lay in between. There are 16 residues in the CDR3. Germline V CDR1 and CDR2: MGHRA, YSYEKL. This chain's CDR3 is CASSQKGIATNEKLFF. The CDR3 DNA reads as TGCGCCAGCAGCCAAAAGGGAATTGCAACTAATGAAAAACTGTTTTTT.

There are a few counts of this clonotype. J is TRBJ2-3 and V is TRBV4-3; 8 nucleotides line up with TRBD2. The CDR3 is made up of 14 amino acids. Germline loops: CDR1 LGHNA, CDR2 YSLEER. V gave up 4 bases and J gave up 12 bases; unmatched junction bases: 12. CDR3 loop: CASSRDLSGGQQYF. The CDR3 nucleotides are TGCGCCAGCAGCCGAGATCTGAGCGGGGGCCAACAGTATTTT.